A selection of T cell receptor beta chains follows, all from one sample in a study of identical twins. TCRdb processed the 5' RACE reads anew with MiXCR; each CDR3 protein has one entry. The sample consists of 510,000 or so distinct CDR3 sequences, nearly 15% of them appearing once. The same data also went into a second study, on yellow fever vaccine responses in identical twins.

The sequencing sample was made of CD4+ T cells sorted from blood. The receptor source for this set is a woman aged 18-30 years in good health. CDR3s include the opening cysteine and the closing phenylalanine or tryptophan.

j_gene: TRBJ2-7; v_gene: TRBV5-1; CDR3aa: CASSSGTGTTYEQYF
j_gene: TRBJ2-5; v_gene: TRBV11-2; CDR3aa: CASSLNSASGGTQTQYF
j_gene: TRBJ2-3; v_gene: TRBV12-3/TRBV12-4; CDR3aa: CASSSGGPDTDTQYF
j_gene: TRBJ2-5; v_gene: TRBV20-1; CDR3aa: CSAQSTGETQYF
j_gene: TRBJ2-1; v_gene: TRBV12-3/TRBV12-4; CDR3aa: CASSDPGHVNNEQFF
j_gene: TRBJ2-5; v_gene: TRBV6-6; CDR3aa: CASPTVGGTYF
j_gene: TRBJ2-2; v_gene: TRBV25-1; CDR3aa: CASSGRGTGELFF
j_gene: TRBJ2-2; v_gene: TRBV4-1; CDR3aa: CASSQDGYRGAGNGELFF
j_gene: TRBJ2-1; v_gene: TRBV5-1; CDR3aa: CASSRQGNNEQFF
j_gene: TRBJ2-7; v_gene: TRBV12-5; CDR3aa: CASGSGDPAYEQYF
j_gene: TRBJ1-1; v_gene: TRBV20-1; CDR3aa: CSARDGFRGRNTEAFF
j_gene: TRBJ2-7; v_gene: TRBV5-1; CDR3aa: CASSLGQTYEHYF